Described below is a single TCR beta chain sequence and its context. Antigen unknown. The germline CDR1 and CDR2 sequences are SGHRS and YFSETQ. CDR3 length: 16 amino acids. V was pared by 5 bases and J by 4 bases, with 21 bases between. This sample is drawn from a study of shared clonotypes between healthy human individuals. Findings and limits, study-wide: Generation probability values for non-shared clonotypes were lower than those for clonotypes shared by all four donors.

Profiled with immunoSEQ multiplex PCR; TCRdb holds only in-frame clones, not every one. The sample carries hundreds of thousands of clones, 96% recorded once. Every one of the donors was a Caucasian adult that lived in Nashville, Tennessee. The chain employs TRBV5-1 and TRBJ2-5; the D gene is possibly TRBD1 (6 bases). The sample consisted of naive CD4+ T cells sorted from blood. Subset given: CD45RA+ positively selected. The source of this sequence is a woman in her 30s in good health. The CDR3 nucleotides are TGCGCCAGCAGATACTCAGGGACAACCGAAGGAGAGACCCAGTACTTC. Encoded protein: CASRYSGTTEGETQYF.